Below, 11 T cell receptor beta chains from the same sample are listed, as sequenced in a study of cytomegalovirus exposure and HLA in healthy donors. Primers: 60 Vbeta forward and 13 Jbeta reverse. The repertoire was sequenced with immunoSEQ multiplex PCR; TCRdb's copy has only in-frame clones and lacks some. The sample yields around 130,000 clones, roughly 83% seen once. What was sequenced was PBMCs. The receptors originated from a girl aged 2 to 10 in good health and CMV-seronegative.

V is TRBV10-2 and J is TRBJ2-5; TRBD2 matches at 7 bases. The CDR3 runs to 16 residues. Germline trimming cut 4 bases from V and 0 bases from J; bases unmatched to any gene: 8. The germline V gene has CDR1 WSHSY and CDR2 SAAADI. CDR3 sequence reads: CASSVSQRGHQETQYF. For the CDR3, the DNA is TGCGCCAGCAGTGTTTCCCAGCGGGGCCACCAAGAGACCCAGTACTTC.

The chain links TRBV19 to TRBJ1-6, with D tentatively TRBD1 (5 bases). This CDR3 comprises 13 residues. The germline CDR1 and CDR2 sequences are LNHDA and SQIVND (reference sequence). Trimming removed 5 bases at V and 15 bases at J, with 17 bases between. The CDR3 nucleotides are TGTGCCAGTAGTCCAAAGACAGCGCACCACCTCCACTTT. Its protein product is CASSPKTAHHLHF.

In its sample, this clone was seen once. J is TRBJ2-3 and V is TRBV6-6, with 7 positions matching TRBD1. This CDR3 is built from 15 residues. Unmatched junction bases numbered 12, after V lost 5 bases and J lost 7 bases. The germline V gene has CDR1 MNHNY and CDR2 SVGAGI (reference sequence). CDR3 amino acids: CASSLEAGGRNTQYF. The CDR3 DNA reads TGTGCCAGCAGTCTCGAGGCAGGGGGTAGGAATACGCAGTATTTT.

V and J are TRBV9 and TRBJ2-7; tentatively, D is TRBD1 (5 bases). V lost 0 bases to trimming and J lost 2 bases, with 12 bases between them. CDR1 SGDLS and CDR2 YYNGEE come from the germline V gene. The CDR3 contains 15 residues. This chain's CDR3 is CASSVGQGETYEQYF. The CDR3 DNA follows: TGTGCCAGCAGCGTAGGGCAGGGTGAAACCTACGAGCAGTACTTC.

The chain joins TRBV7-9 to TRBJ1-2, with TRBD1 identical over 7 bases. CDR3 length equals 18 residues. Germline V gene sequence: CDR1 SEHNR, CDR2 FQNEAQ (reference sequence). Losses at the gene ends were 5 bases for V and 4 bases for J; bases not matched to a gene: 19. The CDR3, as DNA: TGTGCCAGCAGCGACCGGGGACAGCAGGACTCCATTTCCTATGGCTACACCTTC. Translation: CASSDRGQQDSISYGYTF.

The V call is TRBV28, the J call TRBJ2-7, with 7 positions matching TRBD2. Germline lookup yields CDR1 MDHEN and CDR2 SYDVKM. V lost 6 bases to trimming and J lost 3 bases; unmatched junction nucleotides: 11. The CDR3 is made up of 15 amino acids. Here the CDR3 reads CASSVLAATSYEQYF. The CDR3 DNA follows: TGTGCCAGCAGCGTTCTAGCGGCCACCAGCTACGAGCAGTACTTC.

The CDR3 DNA is TGTGCCAGACGGGACAGCCTCCAAGAGACCCAGTACTTC. Protein: CARRDSLQETQYF. V usage is TRBV2 and J usage is TRBJ2-5, with TRBD1 matching over 7 bases. Losses at the gene ends were 9 bases for V and 1 base for J; bases not matched to a gene: 5. Germline assignment: CDR1 SNHLY and CDR2 FYNNEI. The CDR3 is 13 amino acids.

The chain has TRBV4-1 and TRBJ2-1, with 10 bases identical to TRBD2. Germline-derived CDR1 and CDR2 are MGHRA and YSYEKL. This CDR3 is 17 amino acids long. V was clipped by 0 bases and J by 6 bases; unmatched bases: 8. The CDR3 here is CASSQDGATSGFNEQFF. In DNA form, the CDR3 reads TGCGCCAGCAGCCAAGATGGGGCGACTAGCGGGTTCAATGAGCAGTTCTTC.

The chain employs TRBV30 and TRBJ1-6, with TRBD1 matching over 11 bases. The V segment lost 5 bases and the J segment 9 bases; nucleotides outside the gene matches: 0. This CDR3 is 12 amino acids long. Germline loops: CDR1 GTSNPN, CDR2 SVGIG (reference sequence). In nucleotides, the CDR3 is TGTGCCTGGGGACAGGGGGCTTCACCCCTCCACTTT. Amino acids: CAWGQGASPLHF.

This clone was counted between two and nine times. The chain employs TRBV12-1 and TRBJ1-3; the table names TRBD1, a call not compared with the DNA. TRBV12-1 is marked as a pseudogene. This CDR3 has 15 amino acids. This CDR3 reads CASSFDRSSGNTIYF. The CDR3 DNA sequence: TGTGCCAGCAGCTTTGACAGAAGCTCTGGAAACACCATATATTTT.

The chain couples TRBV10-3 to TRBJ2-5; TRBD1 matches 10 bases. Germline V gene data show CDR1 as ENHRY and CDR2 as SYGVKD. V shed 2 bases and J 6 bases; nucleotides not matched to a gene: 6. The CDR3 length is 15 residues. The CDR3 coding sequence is TGTGCCATCAGTGAGACGACAGGGGGCCTCCAGACCCAGTACTTC. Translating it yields CAISETTGGLQTQYF.